The 21 T cell receptor beta chains below come from one sample, sequenced in a study of CDR3 diversity in severe acne. TCRdb re-analysed the PCR reads in MiXCR, keeping a single row per CDR3 protein. The sample has about 85,000 distinct CDR3 sequences; around half are singletons. The sample was blood. The source is a male donor in good health, serving as a control.

This clonotype was counted ten times or more. This chain joins TRBV6-1 and TRBJ1-1, with D uncertain. V was cut by 8 bases and J by 3 bases, with 19 bases left in between. The CDR3 is 15 amino acids. Germline CDR1 is MNHNS and CDR2 is SASEGT. CDR3: CASDPFKAEHTEAFF. The CDR3 coding sequence is TGTGCCAGCGATCCTTTTAAGGCTGAACACACTGAAGCTTTCTTT.

This clonotype is medium-sized within its sample. The chain links TRBV29-1 to TRBJ2-1, with no clear D. V was shortened by 2 bases and J by 8 bases, with 7 bases between the two germline ends. The CDR3 has 11 residues. The germline V gene has CDR1 SQVTM and CDR2 ANQGSEA. The CDR3 DNA reads TGCAGCGTTGAAAAACGGTATGAGCAGTTCTTC. Its protein product is CSVEKRYEQFF.

The table lists this clonotype with many counts. Here the CDR3 reads CSVGQGHEAFF. The CDR3 DNA is TGCAGCGTTGGCCAGGGCCATGAAGCTTTCTTT. This chain links TRBV29-1 with TRBJ1-1; weak D call: TRBD1 (5 bases). The CDR3 is 11 amino acids. Germline V CDR1 and CDR2: SQVTM, ANQGSEA. The germline V and J ends were trimmed by 4 bases and 7 bases, with 10 bases remaining between them.

This clonotype was observed many times. V and J are TRBV4-1 and TRBJ2-7; TRBD2 agrees at 7 bases. This CDR3 has 15 residues. With 2 bases clipped from V and 3 bases from J, the junction kept 7 bases outside the gene matches. Germline V CDR1 and CDR2: MGHRA, YSYEKL. The CDR3 sequence: CASSQSRGGSYEQYF. DNA for the CDR3: TGCGCCAGCAGCCAATCCCGGGGAGGGAGCTACGAGCAGTACTTC.

The V gene is TRBV3-1, the J gene TRBJ2-2; no clear D gene. Between the trimmed V and J ends, which lost 4 bases and 6 bases, there was a span of 15 bases. Germline V gives CDR1 LGHDT, CDR2 YNNKEL (reference sequence). CDR3 length equals 15 residues. The CDR3 loop reads CASSRKSLGPGELFF. CDR3 sequence (DNA): TGTGCCAGCAGCCGTAAAAGTCTTGGTCCCGGGGAGCTGTTTTTT.

The chain joins TRBV5-1 to TRBJ1-1, with TRBD1 identical over 7 bases. The V and J ends lost 4 bases and 7 bases, in that order; junction bases with no gene match: 4. The germline V gene has CDR1 SGHRS and CDR2 YFSETQ. This CDR3 is built from 12 residues. CDR3 sequence: CASSQQGNEAFF. The CDR3 nucleotides are TGCGCCAGCAGCCAACAGGGGAATGAAGCTTTCTTT. Drawing the rest from reference TRBV5-1 and TRBJ1-1, the complete variable domain is KAGVTQTPRYLIKTRGQQVTLSCSPISGHRSVSWYQQTPGQGLQFLFEYFSETQRNKGNFPGRFSGRQFSNSRSEMNVSTLELGDSALYLCASSQQGNEAFFGQGTRLTVV.

The CDR3 region has the DNA TGTGCCAGCAGTGAGTCCGCGACTAGCGGGAGTAAGAGGAGCTCCTACGAGCAGTACTTC. It encodes CASSESATSGSKRSSYEQYF. The genes are TRBV25-1 and TRBJ2-7; 12 bases align to TRBD2. The V gene end was trimmed by 3 bases and the J gene end by 0 bases; junction bases not matched to a gene: 15. CDR1 is MGHDK and CDR2 is SYGVNS in the germline V gene. The CDR3 spans 20 residues.

This clonotype was found many times. The chain recombines TRBV3-1 with TRBJ2-1; the D is unclear. V was cut by 2 bases and J by 11 bases, with 10 bases left in between. CDR1 LGHDT and CDR2 YNNKEL come from the germline V gene (reference sequence). This CDR3 contains 12 residues. The CDR3 region is CASSQLSGQQFF. In nucleotides, the CDR3 is TGTGCCAGCAGCCAACTCTCCGGCCAGCAGTTCTTC.

V and J are TRBV9 and TRBJ1-2; 8 bases line up with TRBD1. Losses at the gene ends were 4 bases for V and 8 bases for J; bases not matched to a gene: 19. The CDR3 has 17 residues. CDR1 SGDLS and CDR2 YYNGEE come from the germline V gene. The DNA of the CDR3 is TGTGCCAGCAGCCCCCCGGGGGGCAGGGGGCAGTTGGACGGCTACACCTTC. It is translated as CASSPPGGRGQLDGYTF.

With regard to this clonotype: A much more abundant neighbour one base away suggests this may be a read error. The chain links TRBV5-1 to TRBJ2-2; TRBD2 might be the D (5 bases). The germline V gene has CDR1 SGHRS and CDR2 YFSETQ. The CDR3 has 15 amino acids. The CDR3 sequence: CASSLYGSNTGELSF. CDR3 bases: TGCGCCAGCAGCTTGTACGGCAGTAACACCGGGGAGCTGTCTTTT.

The V gene is TRBV7-8, the J gene TRBJ2-1, with D perhaps matching TRBD1 or TRBD2 (6 bases each). Germline CDR1 is SGHVS and CDR2 is FQNEAQ. Trimming pared 0 bases from V and 4 bases from J, leaving 13 bases between. This CDR3 contains 16 residues. Here the CDR3 DNA reads TGTGCCAGCAGCTTAGCGGTGGGGGGCGGGTACAATGAGCAGTTCTTC. Its translation: CASSLAVGGGYNEQFF.

The V call is TRBV2, the J call TRBJ1-1; 7 positions agree with TRBD1. The CDR3 contains 15 residues. The V gene end was trimmed by 5 bases and the J gene end by 4 bases; junction bases not matched to a gene: 10. CDR1 and CDR2 (germline): SNHLY, FYNNEI. The CDR3 DNA reads as TGTGCCAGCAGTTCGGACAGGAACTCCGTCACTGAAGCTTTCTTT. It specifies CASSSDRNSVTEAFF.

The chain recombines TRBV28 with TRBJ2-7; D uncertain. The CDR3 consists of 12 residues. Germline CDR1 MDHEN, CDR2 SYDVKM. V lost 5 bases and J lost 6, with 11 bases in between. In DNA, the CDR3 is TGTGCCAGCAGTCAGCTCCCCAGCGAGCAGTACTTC. Translated, it gives CASSQLPSEQYF.

In DNA, the CDR3 is TGTGCCAGCAGTTACGGACACACCCCGTGCTCCTACAATGAGCAGTTCTTC. It is translated as CASSYGHTPCSYNEQFF. The chain employs TRBV6-5 and TRBJ2-1; TRBD1 is a possible D gene (5 bases). The germline gives CDR1 MNHEY, CDR2 SVGAGI. The length of the CDR3 is 17 residues. V was shortened by 2 bases and J by 0 bases, with 14 bases between the two germline ends.

On this clonotype itself: Being one base from a much bigger clone, this may be a read error. The chain carries TRBV29-1 and TRBJ2-7, with D possibly being TRBD2 (5 bases). Deletions cut 8 bases from V and 7 bases from J, with 12 bases between. Germline values: CDR1 SQVTM, CDR2 ANQGSEA. This CDR3 has 10 amino acids. The CDR3 sequence is CSTREVEQYF. Written as DNA, the CDR3 is TGCAGCACGAGGGAAGTTGAGCAGTACTTC.

This clonotype was observed a single time. Written as DNA, the CDR3 is TGCGCCGGGTCGGGACAGGGAACAGATACGCAGTATTTT. Translated, it gives CAGSGQGTDTQYF. The chain has TRBV10-1 and TRBJ2-3; 9 nucleotides align to TRBD1. After removal of 11 bases from V and 3 bases from J, the junction contained 6 bases not matched to a gene. CDR3 size: 13 residues. Germline values: CDR1 WNHNN, CDR2 SYGVQD (reference sequence).

The J gene is TRBJ1-2, the V gene TRBV9; D call uncertain. The length of the CDR3 is 15 residues. The V gene's germline CDR1 is SGDLS and CDR2 YYNGEE. Trimming shortened V by 0 bases and J by 7 bases, and 16 bases separated the two germline ends. The CDR3 loop is CASSVGGLPRAGYTF. CDR3 in DNA: TGTGCCAGCAGCGTAGGTGGCCTCCCAAGGGCTGGCTACACCTTC.

This clonotype was seen just once. V is TRBV7-9 and J is TRBJ2-2; D gene ambiguous. In germline, CDR1 is SEHNR, CDR2 FQNEAQ (reference sequence). V was cut by 5 bases and J by 5 bases, with 3 bases left in between. The CDR3 loop spans 11 amino acids. CDR3 in amino acids: CASSPTGELFF. The DNA for the CDR3 is TGTGCCAGCAGCCCGACCGGGGAGCTGTTTTTT.

This sequence joins TRBV29-1 and TRBJ1-1; D ambiguous. The germline CDR1 and CDR2 sequences are SQVTM and ANQGSEA. This CDR3 is built from 15 residues. Trimming stripped 8 bases from V and 0 bases from J, with 19 bases between. The CDR3 DNA reads as TGCAGCACCGGAGACGGCTTCTCGATGAACACTGAAGCTTTCTTT. This translates into CSTGDGFSMNTEAFF. The full variable domain, completed using reference TRBV29-1 and TRBJ1-1, is SAVISQKPSRDICQRGTSLTIQCQVDSQVTMMFWYRQQPGQSLTLIATANQGSEATYESGFVIDKFPISRPNLTFSTLTVSNMSPEDSSIYLCSTGDGFSMNTEAFFGQGTRLTVV.

V is TRBV12-3 or TRBV12-4 and J is TRBJ2-1; weak D call: TRBD1 (6 bases). The germline V and J ends were trimmed by 4 bases and 3 bases, with 10 bases remaining between them. The CDR3 extends over 14 amino acids. The CDR3 reads CASSWGRGYNEQFF. The DNA for the CDR3 is TGTGCCAGCAGTTGGGGCAGGGGCTACAATGAGCAGTTCTTC.

This clonotype was detected only a few times. The rearrangement links TRBV12-3 or TRBV12-4 to TRBJ2-7; possibly TRBD1 for D (6 bases). The V and J ends lost 2 bases and 6 bases respectively, with 8 bases between them. The CDR3 sequence is 12 residues long. CDR3 residues: CASSLTGFEQYF. The CDR3 DNA follows: TGTGCCAGCAGTTTAACAGGGTTCGAGCAGTACTTC.